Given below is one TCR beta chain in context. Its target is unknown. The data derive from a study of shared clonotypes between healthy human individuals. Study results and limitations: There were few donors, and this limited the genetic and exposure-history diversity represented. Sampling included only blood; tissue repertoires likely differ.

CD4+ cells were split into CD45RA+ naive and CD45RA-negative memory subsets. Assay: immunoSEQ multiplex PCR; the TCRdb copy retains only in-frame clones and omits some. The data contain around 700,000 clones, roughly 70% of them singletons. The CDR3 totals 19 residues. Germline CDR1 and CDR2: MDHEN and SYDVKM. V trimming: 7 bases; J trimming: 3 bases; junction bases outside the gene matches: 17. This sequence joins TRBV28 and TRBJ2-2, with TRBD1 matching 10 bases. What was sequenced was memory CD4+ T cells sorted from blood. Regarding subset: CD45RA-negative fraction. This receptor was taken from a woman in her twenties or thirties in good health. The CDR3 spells CASKLSGLSGTGDTGELFF. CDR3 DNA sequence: TGTGCCAGCAAGCTGAGTGGTCTAAGCGGGACAGGGGACACCGGGGAGCTGTTTTTT.